These T cell receptor beta chains were read from a single sample in a study of neurological immune-mediated disorders. TCRdb passed the 5' RACE reads through MiXCR, listing each CDR3 protein once. The data contain tens of thousands of distinct CDR3 sequences, 10% of them seen just once; the ten biggest clones take up under 2%. Sequenced input: PBMCs. Source of these receptors: a woman aged 35 to 49 in good health. CDR3s include the opening cysteine and the closing phenylalanine or tryptophan. The D gene is left open where the match is weak. Expanded clones are given a class, and other clones once, few, many or no size at all.

d_gene: NA; abundance: many; j_gene: TRBJ2-2; v_gene: TRBV21-1; CDR3nt: TGTGCCAGCAGCCAACTGGGGGGGCAGAGAAACACCGGGGAGCTGTTTTTT; CDR3aa: CASSQLGGQRNTGELFF
d_gene: TRBD2; abundance: many; j_gene: TRBJ2-1; v_gene: TRBV20-1; CDR3nt: TGCAGTGCTGGCAGGGACTACGGTTACAATGAGCAGTTCTTC; CDR3aa: CSAGRDYGYNEQFF
d_gene: TRBD1; abundance: many; j_gene: TRBJ1-6; v_gene: TRBV9; CDR3nt: TGTGCCAGCAGCGTATCCCAGGGGGGCGGATCACCCCTCCACTTT; CDR3aa: CASSVSQGGGSPLHF
d_gene: TRBD1; abundance: many; j_gene: TRBJ2-3; v_gene: TRBV6-6; CDR3nt: TGTGCCAGCAGTTACACCGGGACAGGGGCGCCCGATACGCAGTATTTT; CDR3aa: CASSYTGTGAPDTQYF
d_gene: NA; abundance: few; j_gene: TRBJ2-1; v_gene: TRBV6-6; CDR3nt: TGTGCCAGCAGTTACCCGACGGGCAGGAGCTCCTACAATGAGCAGTTCTTC; CDR3aa: CASSYPTGRSSYNEQFF
d_gene: TRBD2; abundance: many; j_gene: TRBJ2-1; v_gene: TRBV18; CDR3nt: TGTGCCAGCTCACCCGGACTAGCCAACAATGAGCAGTTCTTC; CDR3aa: CASSPGLANNEQFF
d_gene: TRBD1; abundance: many; j_gene: TRBJ2-6; v_gene: TRBV7-2; CDR3nt: TGTGCCAGCAGCTTAATACCGACCAGGGGGCGTGGGGCCAACGTCCTGACTTTC; CDR3aa: CASSLIPTRGRGANVLTF
d_gene: TRBD1; abundance: many; j_gene: TRBJ1-5; v_gene: TRBV18; CDR3nt: TGTGCCAGCTCACCAACAGGGGATCAGCCCCAGCATTTT; CDR3aa: CASSPTGDQPQHF
d_gene: TRBD1; abundance: few; j_gene: TRBJ1-6; v_gene: TRBV10-3; CDR3nt: TGTGCCATCAGTGAACAGGGGGTCCACAATTCACCCCTCCACTTT; CDR3aa: CAISEQGVHNSPLHF
d_gene: NA; abundance: many; j_gene: TRBJ1-1; v_gene: TRBV5-1; CDR3nt: TGCGCCAGCAGCTTGTCTCCCGCGGCGGGAACTGAAGCTTTCTTT; CDR3aa: CASSLSPAAGTEAFF
d_gene: NA; abundance: many; j_gene: TRBJ1-1; v_gene: TRBV20-1; CDR3nt: TGCAGTTCGATACAGGGCTTCACTGAAGCTTTCTTT; CDR3aa: CSSIQGFTEAFF
d_gene: TRBD2; abundance: many; j_gene: TRBJ2-1; v_gene: TRBV6-2/TRBV6-3; CDR3nt: TGTGCCAGCAGTACCCTACTAGCGGGGAGCTCCTACAATGAGCAGTTCTTC; CDR3aa: CASSTLLAGSSYNEQFF
d_gene: TRBD1; abundance: many; j_gene: TRBJ2-7; v_gene: TRBV7-8; CDR3nt: TGTGCCAGCATCGGAGCTGAGGACAGGCCCTACGAGCAGTACTTC; CDR3aa: CASIGAEDRPYEQYF
d_gene: NA; abundance: many; j_gene: TRBJ1-5; v_gene: TRBV6-2/TRBV6-3; CDR3nt: TGTACCTCCAGGCACAGCAATCAGCCCCAGCATTTT; CDR3aa: CTSRHSNQPQHF
d_gene: NA; abundance: many; j_gene: TRBJ1-2; v_gene: TRBV6-2/TRBV6-3; CDR3nt: TGTGCCAGCAAGTCCGGTTTTGGATACACCTTC; CDR3aa: CASKSGFGYTF
d_gene: NA; abundance: many; j_gene: TRBJ1-3; v_gene: TRBV7-2; CDR3nt: TGTGCCAGCAGCTTAGGGCGGACTTCCCTCCCTGGAAACACCATATATTTT; CDR3aa: CASSLGRTSLPGNTIYF
d_gene: NA; abundance: many; j_gene: TRBJ2-2; v_gene: TRBV24-1; CDR3nt: TGTGCCACCAGTGACTCGGATAAGATCGGGGAGCTGTTTTTT; CDR3aa: CATSDSDKIGELFF
d_gene: NA; abundance: many; j_gene: TRBJ1-1; v_gene: TRBV29-1; CDR3nt: TGCAGCGCTAACGGTGGGGGGCGCAACCTTGAAGCTTTCTTT; CDR3aa: CSANGGGRNLEAFF
d_gene: NA; abundance: many; j_gene: TRBJ1-3; v_gene: TRBV4-3; CDR3nt: TGCGCCAGCAGCCAAGCGGGAGGGTTCGGAAACACCATATATTTT; CDR3aa: CASSQAGGFGNTIYF
d_gene: TRBD2; abundance: NA; j_gene: TRBJ2-1; v_gene: TRBV6-2/TRBV6-3; CDR3nt: TGTGCCAGCAGTTACACAGGGACTAGCGGGGCTTTTGCCTACAATGAGCAGTTCTTC; CDR3aa: CASSYTGTSGAFAYNEQFF
d_gene: NA; abundance: many; j_gene: TRBJ2-5; v_gene: TRBV4-3; CDR3nt: TGCGCCAGCAGCCAAGATTCGAGGATAGGCCTAGAGACCCAGTACTTC; CDR3aa: CASSQDSRIGLETQYF
d_gene: NA; abundance: many; j_gene: TRBJ1-4; v_gene: TRBV2; CDR3nt: TGTGCCAGCAGAGATGGACAACGGAGTGAAAAACTGTTTTTT; CDR3aa: CASRDGQRSEKLFF
d_gene: NA; abundance: few; j_gene: TRBJ1-1; v_gene: TRBV29-1; CDR3nt: TGCAGCGTTGATGAGGGTCCGAACACTGAAGCTTTCTTT; CDR3aa: CSVDEGPNTEAFF
d_gene: TRBD1; abundance: NA; j_gene: TRBJ2-7; v_gene: TRBV30; CDR3nt: TGTGCCTGGAGTGGGGGACAGGGGGCTGACGAGCAGTACTTC; CDR3aa: CAWSGGQGADEQYF
d_gene: NA; abundance: many; j_gene: TRBJ1-1; v_gene: TRBV4-3; CDR3nt: TGCGCCAGCAGCCAGTGGGAGGCAGCAGCTGAAGCTTTCTTT; CDR3aa: CASSQWEAAAEAFF
d_gene: TRBD2; abundance: many; j_gene: TRBJ2-7; v_gene: TRBV12-3/TRBV12-4; CDR3nt: TGTGCCAGCAGTTTAGAAGCGGGGGGACTCGAGCAGTACTTC; CDR3aa: CASSLEAGGLEQYF
d_gene: TRBD1; abundance: many; j_gene: TRBJ1-6; v_gene: TRBV10-3; CDR3nt: TGTGCCATCAGTGACAGGGGGGATTCACCCCTCCACTTT; CDR3aa: CAISDRGDSPLHF
d_gene: NA; abundance: NA; j_gene: TRBJ2-1; v_gene: TRBV7-2; CDR3nt: TGTGCCAGCAGCTCCGTGACCTCCTATTGGGATGAGCAGTTCTTC; CDR3aa: CASSSVTSYWDEQFF
d_gene: TRBD2; abundance: many; j_gene: TRBJ2-3; v_gene: TRBV5-1; CDR3nt: TGCGCCAGCAGTTTAGCGGGAGGGCCCGAAGATACGCAGTATTTT; CDR3aa: CASSLAGGPEDTQYF
d_gene: TRBD1; abundance: many; j_gene: TRBJ1-6; v_gene: TRBV6-5; CDR3nt: TGTGCCAGCAGTTACTCGGACAGGGTCTATAATTCACCCCTCCACTTT; CDR3aa: CASSYSDRVYNSPLHF
d_gene: NA; abundance: few; j_gene: TRBJ1-5; v_gene: TRBV24-1; CDR3nt: TGTGCCACCATGCGCCGGGGAGGCAATCAGCCCCAGCATTTT; CDR3aa: CATMRRGGNQPQHF
d_gene: NA; abundance: many; j_gene: TRBJ2-5; v_gene: TRBV5-6; CDR3nt: TGTGCCAGCAGCTCTACCGGGACCCGGGGGTGGGAGACCCAGTACTTC; CDR3aa: CASSSTGTRGWETQYF
d_gene: TRBD2; abundance: many; j_gene: TRBJ2-1; v_gene: TRBV20-1; CDR3nt: TGCAGTGCAACACTAGCGGGTCCCGAGGGCGAGCAGTTCTTC; CDR3aa: CSATLAGPEGEQFF
d_gene: TRBD1; abundance: many; j_gene: TRBJ1-2; v_gene: TRBV7-2; CDR3nt: TGTGCCAGCAGCACCACTAGGGACAGGGTAGATGGCTACACCTTC; CDR3aa: CASSTTRDRVDGYTF
d_gene: TRBD1; abundance: many; j_gene: TRBJ1-2; v_gene: TRBV5-1; CDR3nt: TGCGCCAGCAGCCCCGGACCAGGGGGCGGTGGCTACACCTTC; CDR3aa: CASSPGPGGGGYTF
d_gene: TRBD2; abundance: many; j_gene: TRBJ2-3; v_gene: TRBV5-1; CDR3nt: TGCGCCAGCAGCTTTCGGACTAGCGGGAACACAGATACGCAGTATTTT; CDR3aa: CASSFRTSGNTDTQYF
d_gene: NA; abundance: many; j_gene: TRBJ2-1; v_gene: TRBV24-1; CDR3nt: TGTGCCACCAGTGACCCGAGGGGCGGGATTTACAATGAGCAGTTCTTC; CDR3aa: CATSDPRGGIYNEQFF
d_gene: NA; abundance: many; j_gene: TRBJ1-2; v_gene: TRBV24-1; CDR3nt: TGTGCCACCAGTGCCTCAGGGGTTGGCTACACCTTC; CDR3aa: CATSASGVGYTF
d_gene: TRBD1; abundance: many; j_gene: TRBJ2-7; v_gene: TRBV12-3/TRBV12-4; CDR3nt: TGTGCCAGCAGTCGACAGGACAGGGTGAAGGTGCAGTACTTC; CDR3aa: CASSRQDRVKVQYF
d_gene: TRBD1; abundance: many; j_gene: TRBJ1-1; v_gene: TRBV7-9; CDR3nt: TGTGCCAGCAGCTGGATGACAGGGCAGGGCTTAGGGAACACTGAAGCTTTCTTT; CDR3aa: CASSWMTGQGLGNTEAFF
d_gene: NA; abundance: many; j_gene: TRBJ2-7; v_gene: TRBV6-6; CDR3nt: TGTGCCAGCAGTTCCGGGACGTTCCGTTACGAGCAGTACTTC; CDR3aa: CASSSGTFRYEQYF
d_gene: TRBD2; abundance: many; j_gene: TRBJ2-5; v_gene: TRBV6-2/TRBV6-3; CDR3nt: TGTGCCAGCAGTTGGGCTAGCGGGAGCCACCAAGAGACCCAGTACTTC; CDR3aa: CASSWASGSHQETQYF
d_gene: TRBD1; abundance: many; j_gene: TRBJ1-1; v_gene: TRBV7-6; CDR3nt: TGTGCCAGCAGCCGCGGGACAGGGGAGGAATCAGCTTTCTTT; CDR3aa: CASSRGTGEESAFF
d_gene: TRBD2; abundance: many; j_gene: TRBJ2-5; v_gene: TRBV20-1; CDR3nt: TGCAGTGCTTCCGCCGGGACTAGCTCTCAAGAGACCCAGTACTTC; CDR3aa: CSASAGTSSQETQYF
d_gene: NA; abundance: many; j_gene: TRBJ2-4; v_gene: TRBV13; CDR3nt: TGTGCCAGCAGCCTCCGCGAATTACGGGCCAAAAACATTCAGTACTTC; CDR3aa: CASSLRELRAKNIQYF
d_gene: NA; abundance: many; j_gene: TRBJ2-1; v_gene: TRBV2; CDR3nt: TGTGCCAGCAGTGTTCGCGGCCTGGAATCCCCCTGGAGCTCCTACAATGAGCAGTTCTTC; CDR3aa: CASSVRGLESPWSSYNEQFF
d_gene: NA; abundance: many; j_gene: TRBJ2-1; v_gene: TRBV20-1; CDR3nt: TGCAGTGCCACGCCCAGGTCGAGCTCCTACAATGAGCAGTTCTTC; CDR3aa: CSATPRSSSYNEQFF
d_gene: NA; abundance: many; j_gene: TRBJ2-3; v_gene: TRBV9; CDR3nt: TGTGCCAGCAGCCCCCTGGGCGGTCTTGGCACAGATACGCAGTATTTT; CDR3aa: CASSPLGGLGTDTQYF
d_gene: NA; abundance: NA; j_gene: TRBJ2-7; v_gene: TRBV5-1; CDR3nt: TGCGCCAGCAGCTTGGGGGACGGGGCCTACGAGCAGTACTTC; CDR3aa: CASSLGDGAYEQYF
d_gene: NA; abundance: NA; j_gene: TRBJ2-7; v_gene: TRBV20-1; CDR3nt: TGCAGTGCTCTCCCGGCGGGACTCCCCTACGAGCAGTACTTC; CDR3aa: CSALPAGLPYEQYF
d_gene: NA; abundance: many; j_gene: TRBJ2-7; v_gene: TRBV15; CDR3nt: TGTGCCACCAGTCCAGATCGAAAGTACGAGCAGTACTTC; CDR3aa: CATSPDRKYEQYF
d_gene: TRBD1; abundance: many; j_gene: TRBJ1-1; v_gene: TRBV5-1; CDR3nt: TGCGCCAGCAGTTTGGGGGACAGGGAAGCTTTCTTT; CDR3aa: CASSLGDREAFF